The 7 T cell receptor beta chains reported below all come from one sample, sequenced in a study of blood T cell repertoires in COVID-19. TCRdb's copy holds only in-frame clones and misses some; the assay was immunoSEQ multiplex PCR. The sample holds about 260,000 clones, about 85% seen once. The specimen was peripheral blood. The receptors shown here come from a man aged 18 to 29 with active or convalescent COVID-19.

The CDR3 DNA follows: TGCGCCAGCAGCGGACGGGACAGGGGATACCAAGAGACCCAGTACTTC. Protein product: CASSGRDRGYQETQYF. This chain links TRBV5-1 with TRBJ2-5, with 10 bases lining up with TRBD1. The germline CDR1 and CDR2 sequences are SGHRS and YFSETQ. This CDR3 has 16 residues. The ends lost 4 bases at V and 0 bases at J; junction bases unmatched: 6.

The chain employs TRBV2 and TRBJ2-2; D not resolved. The CDR3 loop spans 14 amino acids. The germline V gene has CDR1 SNHLY and CDR2 FYNNEI. The V gene lost 6 bases and the J gene lost 1 base, with 9 bases spanning the gap. The CDR3 nucleotides read TGTGCCAGCAGCTACACTAAGAACACCGGGGAGCTGTTTTTT. Translated, it gives CASSYTKNTGELFF.

The rearrangement joins TRBV2 to TRBJ2-1, with 7 bases fitting TRBD1. V trimming: 6 bases; J trimming: 8 bases; junction bases outside the gene matches: 10. CDR3 length: 14 residues. Looked up from germline, CDR1 is SNHLY and CDR2 is FYNNEI. The CDR3 bases are TGTGCCAGCAGGAGGGACAGAAACGACCATGAGCAGTTCTTC. Translating gives CASRRDRNDHEQFF.

The V gene is TRBV28, the J gene TRBJ1-2, with D hard to call. Germline V lookup: CDR1 MDHEN, CDR2 SYDVKM. The ends were cut back, 3 bases at V and 8 bases at J, with 7 bases in the middle. CDR3 length equals 11 residues. The CDR3 spells CASSFGQGYTF. The CDR3 DNA reads as TGTGCCAGCAGTTTTGGGCAAGGCTACACCTTC.

This clone was recorded only once. The chain carries TRBV4-3 and TRBJ1-6; 8 nucleotides align to TRBD1. V lost 0 bases, J lost 0 bases, and 7 bases stayed unmatched. The CDR3 spans 19 residues. Germline V gene sequence: CDR1 LGHNA, CDR2 YSLEER. Here the CDR3 DNA reads TGCGCCAGCAGCCAAGAGAGACAGGGGAGAGGCTCCTATAATTCACCCCTCCACTTT. It specifies CASSQERQGRGSYNSPLHF.

The chain employs TRBV5-1 and TRBJ1-2, with TRBD1 matching over 11 bases. The CDR3 runs to 16 residues. CDR1 is SGHRS, CDR2 YFSETQ, per germline. V trimming: 0 bases; J trimming: 9 bases; junction bases outside the gene matches: 10. CDR3 sequence reads: CASSLGGQGAGRSYTF. CDR3 bases: TGCGCCAGCAGCTTGGGAGGACAGGGGGCCGGTAGGAGCTACACCTTC.

The chain couples TRBV6-5 to TRBJ1-2, with 10 nucleotides matching TRBD1. Germline V CDR1 and CDR2: MNHEY, SVGAGI. J gave up 5 bases and V 7 bases, and 7 bases lay outside the gene matches. This CDR3 comprises 14 residues. CDR3 coding DNA: TGTGCCAGCACCCGGGACAGGGGCTTTTATGGCTACACCTTC. It translates to CASTRDRGFYGYTF.